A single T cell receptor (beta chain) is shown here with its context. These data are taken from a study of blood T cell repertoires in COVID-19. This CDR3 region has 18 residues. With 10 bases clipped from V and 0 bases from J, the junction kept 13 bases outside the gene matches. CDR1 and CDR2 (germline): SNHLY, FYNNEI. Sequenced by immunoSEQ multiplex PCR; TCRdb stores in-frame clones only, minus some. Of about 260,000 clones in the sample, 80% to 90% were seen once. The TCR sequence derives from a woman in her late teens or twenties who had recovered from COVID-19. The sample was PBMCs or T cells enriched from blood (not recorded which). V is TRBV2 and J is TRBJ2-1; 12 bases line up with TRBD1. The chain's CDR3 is CAILRGTGGFSSYNEQFF. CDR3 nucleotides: TGTGCCATCCTAAGGGGGACAGGGGGCTTTAGCTCCTACAATGAGCAGTTCTTC.